This T cell receptor beta chain was retrieved from a study of identical twins. Trimming stripped 2 bases from V and 5 bases from J, with 9 bases between. The CDR3 covers 14 residues. The germline CDR1 and CDR2 sequences are ENHRY and SYGVKD. On this clonotype itself: Its antigen is still unknown.

Using its own MiXCR run on the 5' RACE reads, TCRdb lists one record per CDR3 protein. The sample consists of 550,000 to 700,000 distinct CDR3 sequences, over 20% of them appearing once. Study-level points and caveats: Models underestimated TCR alpha sharing (out-of-frame) in monozygotic twins. The more abundant beta clonotypes in cord blood had fewer insertions, and memory repertoires did not show this.

The same data also went into a second study, on T cells expressing NK-cell markers. As that study records: Seven HCMV-seropositive donors and one seronegative donor made up the eight sequenced donors. Evidence did not settle whether expanded NKG2C+ T cell clones targeted HCMV.

The source material was PBMCs. The rearrangement links TRBV10-3 to TRBJ1-4; weak D call: TRBD1 (6 bases). The source is a woman under 30 in good health. The CDR3 DNA sequence: TGTGCCATCAGTGAGGGACAGAAGAATGAAAAACTGTTTTTT. This encodes CAISEGQKNEKLFF.